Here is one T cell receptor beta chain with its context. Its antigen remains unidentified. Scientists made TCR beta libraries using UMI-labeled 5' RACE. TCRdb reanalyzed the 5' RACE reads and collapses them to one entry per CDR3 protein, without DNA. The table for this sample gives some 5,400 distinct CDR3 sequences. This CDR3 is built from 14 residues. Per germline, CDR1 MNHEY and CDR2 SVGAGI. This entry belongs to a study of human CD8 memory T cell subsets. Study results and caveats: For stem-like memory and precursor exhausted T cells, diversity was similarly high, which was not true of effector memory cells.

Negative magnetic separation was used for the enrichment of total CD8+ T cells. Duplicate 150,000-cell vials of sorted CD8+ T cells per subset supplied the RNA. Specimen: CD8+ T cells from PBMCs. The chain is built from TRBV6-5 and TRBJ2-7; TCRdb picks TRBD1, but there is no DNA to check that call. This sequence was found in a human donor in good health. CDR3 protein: CASSYRDRGYEQYF.